This passage covers 28 T cell receptor beta chains from one sample sequenced in a study of vaccination and CD4 T cells after COVID-19. The treatment is: 10-day PBMC culture with coronavirus spike peptide pools or control peptides (ViraFEST assay). No antigen has been assigned to these receptors. With the Oncomine TCR Beta short-read assay, DNA from cultured CD4+ T cells was sequenced. Each CDR3 protein is one row after TCRdb ran MiXCR on the PCR reads. The sample lists about 20,000 distinct CDR3 sequences, roughly three fifths occurring once. The specimen was CD4+ T cells from blood, cultured in vitro. The receptor set was obtained from a human donor who had recovered from COVID-19.

The rearrangement uses TRBV6-5 and TRBJ2-5; weak D call: TRBD2 (6 bases). The length of the CDR3 is 17 residues. Per the germline V gene, CDR1 is MNHEY and CDR2 is SVGAGI. Trimming pared 0 bases from V and 5 bases from J, leaving 19 bases between. CDR3 bases: TGTGCCAGCAGTTACTCGGCTAGCGAGGTCCCAGGGGAGACCCAGTACTTC. Its protein product is CASSYSASEVPGETQYF.

The V and J genes are TRBV6-1 and TRBJ2-1; the D gene could be TRBD1 or TRBD2 (5 bases each). The V gene lost 2 bases and the J gene lost 0 bases, with 11 bases spanning the gap. CDR1 is MNHNS and CDR2 is SASEGT in the germline V gene. The CDR3 consists of 16 residues. The CDR3 loop is CASSERTGRSYNEQFF. CDR3 in DNA: TGTGCCAGCAGTGAAAGGACGGGGCGCTCCTACAATGAGCAGTTCTTC.

This chain links TRBV2 with TRBJ1-1; TRBD1 matches 7 bases. The V gene end was trimmed by 1 base and the J gene end by 4 bases; junction bases not matched to a gene: 9. CDR3 size: 16 residues. Per the germline V gene, CDR1 is SNHLY and CDR2 is FYNNEI. CDR3 residues: CASSEVPVAGGTEAFF. The CDR3 DNA sequence: TGTGCCAGCAGTGAAGTTCCAGTTGCAGGGGGCACTGAAGCTTTCTTT.

V gene TRBV7-2 combines with J gene TRBJ2-5; D possibly corresponds to TRBD1 (7 bases). Germline assignment: CDR1 SGHTA and CDR2 FQGNSA. The CDR3 contains 13 residues. The V and J ends lost 5 bases and 4 bases respectively, with 11 bases between them. CDR3 in amino acids: CASSPGGGETQYF. The CDR3 DNA is TGTGCCAGCAGCCCAGGGGGAGGAGAGACCCAGTACTTC.

Judged by abundance, this clonotype is medium-sized. The gene calls are TRBV7-3 and TRBJ2-1, with 7 bases identical to TRBD2. Germline CDR1 SGHTA, CDR2 FQGTGA. J lost 3 bases, V lost 6 bases, and 8 bases had no gene match. CDR3 length equals 15 residues. This CDR3 is CASSPLAEHYNEQFF. DNA for the CDR3: TGTGCCAGCAGTCCGCTAGCGGAACACTACAATGAGCAGTTCTTC.

The chain is built from TRBV20-1 and TRBJ1-3; D ambiguous. Germline loops: CDR1 DFQATT, CDR2 SNEGSKA (reference sequence). The CDR3 is 11 amino acids. The CDR3 is CSCLSGNTIYF. In DNA, the CDR3 is TGCAGCTGTCTCTCTGGAAACACCATATATTTT.

The chain carries TRBV6-1 and TRBJ1-5; maybe TRBD1 (5 bases). Between the trimmed V and J ends, which lost 8 bases and 0 bases, there was a span of 14 bases. CDR3 length: 15 amino acids. The germline V gene encodes CDR1 MNHNS and CDR2 SASEGT. The CDR3 sequence: CASAFDSYSNQPQHF. DNA of the CDR3: TGTGCCAGCGCTTTCGACAGTTATAGCAATCAGCCCCAGCATTTT.

This clonotype was counted only a few times. The V gene is TRBV20-1, the J gene TRBJ1-1; D unresolved. Germline CDR1 reads DFQATT; CDR2 reads SNEGSKA (reference sequence). The CDR3 contains 11 residues. Trimming cost V 6 bases and J 5 bases, with 10 bases left between them. The chain's CDR3 is CSAVGGTEAFF. The CDR3 nucleotides read TGCAGTGCGGTAGGAGGAACTGAAGCTTTCTTT.

This clonotype was observed a single time. The chain's CDR3 is CASSSMNGRYGYTF. DNA of the CDR3: TGTGCCAGCAGCTCGATGAATGGCCGGTATGGCTACACCTTC. J is TRBJ1-2 and V is TRBV11-2; D is uncertain. Germline CDR1 reads SGHAT; CDR2 reads FQNNGV. V lost 4 bases, J lost 5 bases, and 14 bases lay in between. The CDR3 has 14 residues. Together with reference TRBV11-2 and TRBJ1-2, the CDR3 gives the full variable domain: EAGVAQSPRYKIIEKRQSVAFWCNPISGHATLYWYQQILGQGPKLLIQFQNNGVVDDSQLPKDRFSAERLKGVDSTLKIQPAKLEDSAVYLCASSSMNGRYGYTFGSGTRLTVV.

The rearrangement links TRBV19 to TRBJ2-3; D is possibly TRBD1 or TRBD2 (5 bases each). From germline, CDR1 is LNHDA and CDR2 SQIVND (reference sequence). The CDR3 runs 13 residues. V lost 10 bases to trimming and J lost 2 bases, with 13 bases between them. CDR3 bases: TGTGCCACCCGGGGCATCGTCACAGATACGCAGTATTTT. This gives the protein CATRGIVTDTQYF.

This clonotype was picked up one time. This chain joins TRBV6-1 and TRBJ2-3; 15 positions match TRBD2. Germline lookup yields CDR1 MNHNS and CDR2 SASEGT. V lost 9 bases and J lost 0; bases outside the gene matches: 4. The CDR3 is 16 residues long. The CDR3 region is CASRTSGRVSTDTQYF. The CDR3 nucleotides are TGTGCCAGTCGGACTAGCGGGAGGGTGAGCACAGATACGCAGTATTTT.

This chain uses TRBV6-5 with TRBJ2-7, with 12 positions matching TRBD1. Per the germline V gene, CDR1 is MNHEY and CDR2 is SVGAGI. The CDR3 sequence is 17 residues long. J was trimmed by 5 bases and V by 4 bases; bases with no gene match: 12. CDR3 DNA sequence: TGTGCCAGCAGTTTCTTAGCCGGGACAGGGGGCAGGAACGAGCAGTACTTC. Amino acid sequence: CASSFLAGTGGRNEQYF.

The chain carries TRBV28 and TRBJ1-5; a weak D match, TRBD1 (6 bases). Germline V CDR1 and CDR2: MDHEN, SYDVKM. Deletions cut 8 bases from V and 0 bases from J, with 14 bases between. This CDR3 has 15 amino acids. DNA for the CDR3: TGTGCCAGCTACCTGGGGGGGGCTAGCAATCAGCCCCAGCATTTT. The encoded protein is CASYLGGASNQPQHF.

The table lists this clonotype with a few counts. This sequence joins TRBV6-1 and TRBJ1-2; tentatively, D is TRBD1 (6 bases). From germline, CDR1 is MNHNS and CDR2 SASEGT. This CDR3 has 12 residues. V dropped 11 bases and J dropped 5 bases, with 15 bases sitting between them. CDR3 amino acids: CAGQGLVYGYTF. The CDR3 DNA sequence: TGTGCCGGCCAGGGGCTTGTTTATGGCTACACCTTC.

V gene TRBV25-1 combines with J gene TRBJ1-2, with D perhaps matching TRBD1 (5 bases). Looked up from germline, CDR1 is MGHDK and CDR2 is SYGVNS. V shed 6 bases and J shed 3 bases, with 11 bases lying between them. There are 13 residues in the CDR3. The CDR3 region is CASRKGVDYGYTF. CDR3 coding DNA: TGTGCCAGCAGAAAAGGGGTCGACTATGGCTACACCTTC.

The chain links TRBV28 to TRBJ1-2; TRBD1 might be the D (6 bases). With 3 bases removed from V and 0 bases from J, the gap between germline ends came to 14 bases. The germline V gene encodes CDR1 MDHEN and CDR2 SYDVKM. The CDR3 is 16 amino acids. The CDR3 reads CASSFFGGPTNYGYTF. The DNA of the CDR3 is TGTGCCAGCAGTTTTTTCGGGGGCCCAACTAACTATGGCTACACCTTC.

This chain uses TRBV2 with TRBJ1-6; D remains unclear. Between the trimmed V and J ends, which lost 4 bases and 3 bases, there was a span of 13 bases. The CDR3 spans 16 residues. Germline CDR1 SNHLY, CDR2 FYNNEI. The DNA for the CDR3 is TGTGCCAGCAGTGCACCCCGTTTCTACTATAATTCACCCCTCCACTTT. Amino acid sequence: CASSAPRFYYNSPLHF.

This chain joins TRBV7-2 and TRBJ2-4, with D unresolved. Looked up from germline, CDR1 is SGHTA and CDR2 is FQGNSA. Trimming left V 5 bases short and J 0 bases short, with 8 bases between. This CDR3 has 14 amino acids. CDR3 bases: TGTGCCAGCAGCCCCCTAGGAGCCAAAAACATTCAGTACTTC. Amino acids: CASSPLGAKNIQYF.

V gene TRBV20-1 combines with J gene TRBJ1-2, with 8 bases lining up with TRBD1. The CDR3 length is 13 residues. J was trimmed by 2 bases and V by 5 bases; bases with no gene match: 4. The germline CDR1 and CDR2 sequences are DFQATT and SNEGSKA (reference sequence). CDR3 in DNA: TGCAGTGCTCCGGACAGGGCGAACTATGGCTACACCTTC. Amino acids: CSAPDRANYGYTF.

This clonotype is deemed medium-sized (0.01 to 0.1%). The V call is TRBV20-1, the J call TRBJ1-5; 8 bases line up with TRBD1. The junction had 7 bases not matched to a gene; V was cut back by 1 base and J by 5 bases. Per the germline V gene, CDR1 is DFQATT and CDR2 is SNEGSKA (reference sequence). This CDR3 contains 15 residues. The CDR3 loop reads CSARVGTGIYQPQHF. CDR3 coding DNA: TGCAGTGCTAGAGTAGGGACAGGAATATATCAGCCCCAGCATTTT.

This clonotype turned up a few times. V usage is TRBV7-8 and J usage is TRBJ1-1; 7 nucleotides line up with TRBD1. J lost 7 bases, V lost 5 bases, and 7 bases had no gene match. The CDR3 consists of 13 residues. Germline V lookup: CDR1 SGHVS, CDR2 FQNEAQ. The CDR3 DNA follows: TGTGCCAGCAGCCCACCGGACAGGCTTGAAGCTTTCTTT. Translation gives CASSPPDRLEAFF.

This clonotype was observed a handful of times. This rearrangement joins TRBV7-3 to TRBJ1-2; D may be TRBD1 (5 bases). V was cut by 5 bases and J by 1 base, with 8 bases left in between. Germline V gene sequence: CDR1 SGHTA, CDR2 FQGTGA. This CDR3 comprises 13 residues. The CDR3, as DNA: TGTGCCAGCAGCGCAGGGAATAACTATGGCTACACCTTC. It codes for CASSAGNNYGYTF.

There are a few counts of this clonotype. The chain employs TRBV20-1 and TRBJ2-5; 12 positions agree with TRBD2. This CDR3 comprises 16 residues. CDR1 is DFQATT and CDR2 is SNEGSKA in the germline V gene (reference sequence). The V and J ends lost 0 bases and 8 bases, in that order; junction bases with no gene match: 10. CDR3 in amino acids: CSARDPGTSGPLTQYF. CDR3 DNA: TGCAGTGCTAGAGATCCCGGGACTAGCGGGCCCCTAACCCAGTACTTC.

The rearrangement uses TRBV29-1 and TRBJ2-5, with a tentative D call TRBD2 (5 bases). This CDR3 spans 11 amino acids. The germline gives CDR1 SQVTM, CDR2 ANQGSEA. The V and J ends lost 4 bases and 4 bases respectively, with 7 bases between them. In DNA, the CDR3 is TGCAGCGTTGGGGAGCGAGAGACCCAGTACTTC. This sequence encodes CSVGERETQYF.

The V and J genes are TRBV19 and TRBJ1-1; D gene unclear. The CDR3 length is 13 residues. Trimming shortened V by 1 base and J by 1 base, and 4 bases separated the two germline ends. Germline V gene lookup returns CDR1 LNHDA and CDR2 SQIVND (reference sequence). The CDR3 DNA sequence: TGTGCCAGTAGTATAGTTCAGAACACTGAAGCTTTCTTT. Amino acid sequence: CASSIVQNTEAFF.

The rearrangement joins TRBV6-5 to TRBJ2-3; tentatively, D is TRBD2 (6 bases). The CDR3 covers 15 residues. Germline CDR1 is MNHEY and CDR2 is SVGAGI. The V and J ends lost 4 bases and 0 bases respectively, with 11 bases between them. The CDR3 nucleotides read TGTGCCAGCAGTTTCGGGGGTTTTAGCACAGATACGCAGTATTTT. Translation gives CASSFGGFSTDTQYF.

The table lists this clonotype with a few counts. V usage is TRBV6-1 and J usage is TRBJ1-1; the match to TRBD1 covers 9 bases. V lost 6 bases, J lost 4 bases, and 9 bases stayed unmatched. CDR1 and CDR2 (germline): MNHNS, SASEGT. This CDR3 contains 15 residues. For the CDR3, the DNA is TGTGCCAGCAGGGGGGGGGACAGGGTGAGCACTGAAGCTTTCTTT. Translation: CASRGGDRVSTEAFF.

The V call is TRBV28, the J call TRBJ1-6; 8 bases align to TRBD1. The V gene's germline CDR1 is MDHEN and CDR2 SYDVKM. The CDR3 runs to 14 residues. The junction had 7 bases not matched to a gene; V was cut back by 5 bases and J by 10 bases. This CDR3 reads CASSRGTGRSPLHF. DNA for the CDR3: TGTGCCAGCAGTCGGGGGACAGGTCGCTCACCCCTCCACTTT.